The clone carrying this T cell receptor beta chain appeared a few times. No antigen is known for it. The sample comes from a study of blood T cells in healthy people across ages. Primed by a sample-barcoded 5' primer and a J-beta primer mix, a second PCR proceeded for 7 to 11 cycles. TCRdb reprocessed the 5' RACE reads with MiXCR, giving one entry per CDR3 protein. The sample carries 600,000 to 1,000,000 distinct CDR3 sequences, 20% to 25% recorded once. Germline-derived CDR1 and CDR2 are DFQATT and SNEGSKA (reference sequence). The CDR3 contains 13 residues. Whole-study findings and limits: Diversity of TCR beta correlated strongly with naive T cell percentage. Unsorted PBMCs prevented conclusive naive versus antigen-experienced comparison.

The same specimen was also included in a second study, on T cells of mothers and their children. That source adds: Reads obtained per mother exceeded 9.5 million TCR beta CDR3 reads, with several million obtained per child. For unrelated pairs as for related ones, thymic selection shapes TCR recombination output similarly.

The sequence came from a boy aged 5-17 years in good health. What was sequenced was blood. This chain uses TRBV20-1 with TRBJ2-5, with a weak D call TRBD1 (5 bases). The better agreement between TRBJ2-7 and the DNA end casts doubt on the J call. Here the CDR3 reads CSARAPRGHEQYF. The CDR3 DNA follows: TGCAGTGCTAGAGCTCCTAGGGGCCACGAGCAGTACTTC.